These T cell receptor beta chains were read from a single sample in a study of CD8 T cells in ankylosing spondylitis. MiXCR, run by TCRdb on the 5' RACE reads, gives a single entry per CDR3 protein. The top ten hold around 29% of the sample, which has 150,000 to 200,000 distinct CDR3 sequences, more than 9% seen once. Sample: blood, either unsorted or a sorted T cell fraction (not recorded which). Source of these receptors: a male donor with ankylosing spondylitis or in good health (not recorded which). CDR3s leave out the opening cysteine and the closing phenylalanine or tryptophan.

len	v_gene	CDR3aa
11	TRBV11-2	ASSPRQTYEQY
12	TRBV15	ATSGTPNTGELF
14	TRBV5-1	ASHLSGTGRNTEAF
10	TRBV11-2	ASSRGFNIQY
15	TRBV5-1	ASSFPSLGGAGNEQF
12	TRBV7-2	ASSQGPAPDTQY
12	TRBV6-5	VSISNRYNQPQH
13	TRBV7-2	ASSSTGASGNTIY
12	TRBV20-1	SAGRDGQNNEQF
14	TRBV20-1	SAAGTSGGATDTQY
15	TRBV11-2	ASSLERAGASYNEQF